This entry concerns a single T cell receptor beta chain. Investigators profiled TCR beta VDJ and CDR3 from genomic DNA template. TCRdb used MiXCR to reprocess the reads, holding one entry per CDR3 protein. The sample has 120,000 or so distinct CDR3 sequences; roughly 40% are singletons. This specimen belongs to a study of CD8+CD57+ T cells in acquired aplastic anemia. The patients chosen for sequencing had shown expansion of CD8+CD57+ cells (detected by flow cytometry). The length of the CDR3 is 17 residues. The V gene end was trimmed by 3 bases and the J gene end by 7 bases; junction bases not matched to a gene: 11. Germline V gene data show CDR1 as KGHDR and CDR2 as SFDVKD.

This chain uses TRBV24-1 with TRBJ1-5; TRBD1 aligns across 10 bases. Sequenced: sorted CD4+, CD8+, or CD8+CD57+ T cells (not recorded which) from PBMCs. The origin of this receptor is a human donor with aplastic anemia. DNA of the CDR3: TGTGCCACCAGTGATATAGCCCCCGGGACAGGGGACCAGCCCCAGCATTTT. Amino acid sequence: CATSDIAPGTGDQPQHF.